The next 11 T cell receptor beta chains were all read from a single sample in a study of CD8 T cells in ankylosing spondylitis. Study-wide points: Typical of ankylosing spondylitis blood, it appeared, was a TCR beta motif of under 10 highly homologous variants.

The antigens of these receptors remain unknown. Each CDR3 protein is one row after TCRdb ran MiXCR on the 5' RACE reads. The table includes 650,000 to 800,000 distinct CDR3 sequences, over 15% detected once. Sequencing was done on a sample of blood, either unsorted or a sorted T cell fraction (not recorded which). Every receptor here comes from a male donor with ankylosing spondylitis.

The chain is built from TRBV11-2 and TRBJ2-2; TRBD2 aligns across 10 bases. V shed 2 bases, J shed 4 bases, and the junction held 10 bases outside the gene matches. Looked up from germline, CDR1 is SGHAT and CDR2 is FQNNGV. CDR3 size: 18 residues. CDR3 in amino acids: CASSLPGASGGVTGELFF. CDR3 sequence (DNA): TGTGCCAGCAGCTTACCCGGGGCTAGCGGGGGAGTCACCGGGGAGCTGTTTTTT. The variable domain in full, with the rest retrieved from reference TRBV11-2 and TRBJ2-2, is EAGVAQSPRYKIIEKRQSVAFWCNPISGHATLYWYQQILGQGPKLLIQFQNNGVVDDSQLPKDRFSAERLKGVDSTLKIQPAKLEDSAVYLCASSLPGASGGVTGELFFGEGSRLTVL.

This clonotype has at least ten counts. The chain uses TRBV20-1 and TRBJ2-5, with 7 bases matching TRBD2. The V gene's germline CDR1 is DFQATT and CDR2 SNEGSKA (reference sequence). The CDR3 length is 14 residues. The CDR3 sequence is CSASLVTSAETQYF. DNA of the CDR3: TGCAGCGCCTCGCTGGTCACTAGCGCAGAGACCCAGTACTTC.

This clonotype was seen a few times. This rearrangement joins TRBV12-3 or TRBV12-4 to TRBJ2-5; 9 bases are shared with TRBD2. Trimming removed 5 bases from V and 0 bases from J; junction bases left unmatched: 7. The CDR3 loop spans 16 amino acids. In DNA form, the CDR3 reads TGTGCCAGCAGTCGCCGAGCGGGGGGAAACCAAGAGACCCAGTACTTC. As protein: CASSRRAGGNQETQYF.

V gene TRBV4-2 combines with J gene TRBJ2-7, with D possibly matching TRBD1 (6 bases). V was pared by 0 bases and J by 9 bases, with 18 bases between. CDR3 size: 15 residues. CDR1 and CDR2 from the germline V gene are LGHNA and YNFKEQ. CDR3 nucleotide sequence: TGTGCCAGCAGCCAAGATCGGGATCGACTACAGGGGCAGTACTTC. It is translated as CASSQDRDRLQGQYF.

V is TRBV12-3 or TRBV12-4 and J is TRBJ2-2, with D possibly matching TRBD2 (5 bases). CDR3 size: 21 residues. Trimming pared 2 bases from V and 3 bases from J, leaving 28 bases between. The CDR3 loop reads CASSLRWFGPRGLEDTGELFF. The CDR3 bases are TGTGCCAGCAGTTTACGGTGGTTTGGCCCCCGCGGCCTGGAGGACACCGGGGAGCTGTTTTTT.

The gene calls are TRBV6-5 and TRBJ1-4; TRBD1 might be the D (5 bases). CDR3 length equals 14 residues. Looked up from germline, CDR1 is MNHEY and CDR2 is SVGAGI. V was pared by 2 bases and J by 2 bases, with 6 bases between. For the CDR3, the DNA is TGTGCCAGCAGTTACAGGGGCACTAATGAAAAACTGTTTTTT. As protein: CASSYRGTNEKLFF.

This clonotype came up a few times. This rearrangement joins TRBV5-5 to TRBJ2-4; 11 nucleotides line up with TRBD2. Germline V gene data show CDR1 as SGHKS and CDR2 as YYEKEE (reference sequence). V trimming: 4 bases; J trimming: 6 bases; junction bases outside the gene matches: 3. This CDR3 has 14 residues. The CDR3 spells CASSISGGGNIQYF. CDR3 sequence (DNA): TGTGCCAGCAGCATTAGCGGGGGGGGAAACATTCAGTACTTC.

The table lists this clonotype with a few counts. The chain links TRBV10-2 to TRBJ1-5, with D perhaps matching TRBD1 (5 bases). V dropped 7 bases and J dropped 4 bases, with 14 bases sitting between them. Germline V gives CDR1 WSHSY, CDR2 SAAADI. The CDR3 consists of 14 residues. This CDR3 is CASTPGPTNQPQHF. CDR3 nucleotides: TGCGCCAGCACCCCGGGACCAACGAATCAGCCCCAGCATTTT.

This clonotype has only a few counts. The rearrangement uses TRBV29-1 and TRBJ2-7; D is perhaps TRBD1 (6 bases). V lost 6 bases, J lost 1 base, and 19 bases lay in between. The CDR3 is 15 amino acids. Germline V gives CDR1 SQVTM, CDR2 ANQGSEA. The CDR3 sequence: CSVPTGTGPSYEQYF. CDR3 nucleotides: TGCAGCGTACCCACGGGTACAGGGCCTTCCTACGAGCAGTACTTC.

The rearrangement links TRBV6-1 to TRBJ2-7; D perhaps matches TRBD1 (5 bases). CDR1 and CDR2 from the germline V gene are MNHNS and SASEGT. This CDR3 contains 13 residues. V shed 6 bases and J shed 2 bases, with 11 bases lying between them. CDR3 in amino acids: CASRVSTAYEQYF. CDR3 DNA: TGTGCCAGCAGGGTGTCGACAGCCTACGAGCAGTACTTC.

The V gene is TRBV7-2, the J gene TRBJ2-5; D is unclear. The CDR3 is 16 amino acids. From germline, CDR1 is SGHTA and CDR2 FQGNSA. Trimming took 5 bases from V and 0 from J, leaving 16 bases between them. As DNA, the CDR3 is TGTGCCAGCAGCCAAGACGACTCACGGTACCAAGAGACCCAGTACTTC. Translation gives CASSQDDSRYQETQYF. Filled out from reference TRBV7-2 and TRBJ2-5, the complete variable domain reads GAGVSQSPSNKVTEKGKDVELRCDPISGHTALYWYRQSLGQGLEFLIYFQGNSAPDKSGLPSDRFSAERTGGSVSTLTIQRTQQEDSAVYLCASSQDDSRYQETQYFGPGTRLLVL.